This record looks at one T cell receptor beta chain sequence and its context. Assay used: immunoSEQ multiplex PCR; TCRdb lists only in-frame clones, some missing. The table includes 250,000 to 300,000 clones, 65% to 90% detected once. The V gene lost 5 bases and the J gene lost 4 bases, with 12 bases spanning the gap. The CDR3 consists of 15 residues. The germline V gene encodes CDR1 MDHEN and CDR2 SYDVKM. This sample was included in a study of blood T cell repertoires in COVID-19. Across the whole study: T cells, B-cell-depleted T cells, or PBMCs provided the cDNA or gDNA that served as material.

The sample consisted of peripheral blood. The sequence was collected from a man aged 45-65 years with active or convalescent COVID-19. J is TRBJ2-6 and V is TRBV28; D is possibly TRBD1 (6 bases). CDR3 residues: CASSITGSGANVLTF. The CDR3 nucleotides are TGTGCCAGCAGTATAACAGGGTCCGGGGCCAACGTCCTGACTTTC.